A single sample gave rise to the 11 T cell receptor beta chains below, sequenced in a study of post-analysis software for immune sequencing data. General study points: TRBV5-6, TRBV5-1 and TRBV20-1 were among roughly five TRBV segments more frequent in patients than controls.

Tagging with unique molecular identifiers was a feature of the TCR beta cDNA libraries. TCRdb independently ran MiXCR on the PCR reads; one entry per CDR3 protein. The profile covers hundreds of thousands of distinct CDR3 sequences, with 30% appearing a single time and roughly 0.57% taken by the ten largest. These receptors have no known antigen. The sample comprised blood. Receptor source: a girl aged 10-17 years with multiple sclerosis.

This clonotype came up a few times. The chain links TRBV7-9 to TRBJ2-1; 11 positions agree with TRBD1. The trim removed 5 bases at V and 2 bases at J, leaving 5 bases unmatched. CDR1 SEHNR and CDR2 FQNEAQ come from the germline V gene (reference sequence). The length of the CDR3 is 16 residues. The CDR3 DNA sequence: TGTGCCAGCAGCGATTGGGACAGGGGGACCTACAATGAGCAGTTCTTC. Amino acid sequence: CASSDWDRGTYNEQFF.

The J gene is TRBJ2-7, the V gene TRBV27, with D possibly TRBD2 on 6 matching bases. V lost 6 bases to trimming and J lost 2 bases, with 14 bases between them. The CDR3 contains 14 residues. CDR1 is MNHEY, CDR2 SMNVEV, per germline (reference sequence). In DNA form, the CDR3 reads TGTGCCAGCAGGCAAAGGGACTTTCCCTACGAGCAGTACTTC. As protein: CASRQRDFPYEQYF.

This clonotype has just a few counts. The genes are TRBV20-1 and TRBJ2-5, with 12 positions matching TRBD2. With 3 bases clipped from V and 0 bases from J, the junction kept 11 bases outside the gene matches. The CDR3 totals 18 residues. Germline V gene data show CDR1 as DFQATT and CDR2 as SNEGSKA (reference sequence). This CDR3 is CSARMGFRTSGNQETQYF. DNA of the CDR3: TGCAGTGCTAGGATGGGGTTTCGGACTAGCGGGAACCAAGAGACCCAGTACTTC.

Ten or more counts support this clonotype. V usage is TRBV29-1 and J usage is TRBJ2-1; D perhaps matches TRBD1 (5 bases). V shed 6 bases and J shed 4 bases, with 16 bases lying between them. CDR1 is SQVTM and CDR2 is ANQGSEA in the germline V gene. This CDR3 region has 14 residues. CDR3 sequence (DNA): TGCAGCGTCATGACAGAGAAAAAATACAATGAGCAGTTCTTC. Its translation: CSVMTEKKYNEQFF.

The CDR3 DNA reads as TGCGCCAGCGTTACAGGGGACAGACGCACAGATACGCAGTATTTT. This encodes CASVTGDRRTDTQYF. The chain combines TRBV5-1 with TRBJ2-3; TRBD1 agrees at 7 bases. The CDR3 runs to 15 residues. CDR1 is SGHRS, CDR2 YFSETQ, per germline. The junction had 9 bases not matched to a gene; V was cut back by 7 bases and J by 1 base.

This clonotype turned up a few times. The rearrangement uses TRBV4-1 and TRBJ1-5; tentatively, D is TRBD1 (5 bases). The CDR3 is 15 residues long. Germline V gene lookup returns CDR1 MGHRA and CDR2 YSYEKL. The germline V and J ends were trimmed by 4 bases and 0 bases, with 10 bases remaining between them. CDR3 nucleotides: TGCGCCAGCAGCCCTACTCAGGGTAGCAATCAGCCCCAGCATTTT. Its protein is CASSPTQGSNQPQHF.

The rearrangement joins TRBV6-6 to TRBJ1-1, with D maybe TRBD1 (6 bases). The length of the CDR3 is 15 residues. Trimming took off 2 bases at V and 5 bases at J, with 15 bases between the two ends. Germline V gene data show CDR1 as MNHNY and CDR2 as SVGAGI (reference sequence). The CDR3 loop is CASSYKRGLGTEAFF. The CDR3 DNA reads TGTGCCAGCAGTTACAAGCGGGGGCTGGGGACTGAAGCTTTCTTT.

The chain joins TRBV28 to TRBJ2-1, with TRBD2 as a possible D gene (6 bases). Germline-derived CDR1 and CDR2 are MDHEN and SYDVKM. The V gene lost 8 bases and the J gene lost 7 bases, with 18 bases spanning the gap. CDR3 length: 14 residues. For the CDR3, the DNA is TGTGCCAGCGGGTCCAGCGGGCTGGCTAATGAGCAGTTCTTC. Translation: CASGSSGLANEQFF.

This chain uses TRBV6-1 with TRBJ2-5; D assignment may be TRBD1 or TRBD2 (5 bases each). Germline CDR1 reads MNHNS; CDR2 reads SASEGT. Trimming left V 6 bases short and J 2 bases short, with 19 bases between. The CDR3 totals 16 residues. The CDR3 is CASSPREGFGQETQYF. CDR3 bases: TGTGCCAGCAGCCCCAGAGAGGGGTTTGGGCAAGAGACCCAGTACTTC.

In DNA form, the CDR3 reads TGTGCCAGCAGCTTCCGGCCAGGCCTAGGGTCGCTAAACAATGAGCAGTTCTTC. Translation: CASSFRPGLGSLNNEQFF. This chain connects TRBV5-5 to TRBJ2-1; D unclear. Germline V lookup: CDR1 SGHKS, CDR2 YYEKEE (reference sequence). The CDR3 consists of 18 residues. Trimming took 2 bases from V and 5 from J, leaving 23 bases between them.

This clonotype was observed at least ten times. Mismatch with germline at one junction end may stem from a read error. The J gene is TRBJ2-7, the V gene TRBV5-1, with a tentative D call TRBD1 (5 bases). CDR3 length: 13 residues. CDR1 is SGHRS and CDR2 is YFSETQ in the germline V gene. The CDR3 DNA is TGTGCCAGCAGCTTGGACAATTCCTACGAGCAGTACTTC. Its translation: CASSLDNSYEQYF.